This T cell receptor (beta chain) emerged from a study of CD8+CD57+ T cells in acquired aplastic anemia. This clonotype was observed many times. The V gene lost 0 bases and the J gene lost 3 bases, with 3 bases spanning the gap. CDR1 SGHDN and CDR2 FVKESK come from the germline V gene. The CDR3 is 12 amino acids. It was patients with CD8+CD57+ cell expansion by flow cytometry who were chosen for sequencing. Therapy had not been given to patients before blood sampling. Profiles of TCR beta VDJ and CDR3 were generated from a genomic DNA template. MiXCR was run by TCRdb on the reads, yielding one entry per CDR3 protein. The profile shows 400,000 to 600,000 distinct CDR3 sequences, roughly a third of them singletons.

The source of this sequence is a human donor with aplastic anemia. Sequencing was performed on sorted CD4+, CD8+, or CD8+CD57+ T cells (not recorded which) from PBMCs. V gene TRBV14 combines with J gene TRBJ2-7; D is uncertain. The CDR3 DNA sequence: TGTGCCAGCAGCCAAGATTACTACGAGCAGTACTTC. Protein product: CASSQDYYEQYF.